One sample yielded the 28 T cell receptor beta chains listed below, sequenced in a study of T-cell memory formation after mild COVID-19. TCRdb processed the 5' RACE reads anew with MiXCR; each CDR3 protein has one entry. The sample has about 320,000 distinct CDR3 sequences, roughly an eighth seen once. Sequenced material: PBMCs or a T cell subset sorted from them (not recorded which). The receptor set was obtained from a man aged 18 to 35 who had mild COVID-19 (a few samples of this study predate the infection). Cell type and time point are not known.

This chain connects TRBV6-2 or TRBV6-3 to TRBJ2-3, with 8 bases aligning to TRBD2. Trimming took 2 bases from V and 3 from J; bases not matched to a gene: 4. The germline CDR1 and CDR2 sequences are MNHEY and SVGEGT. This CDR3 has 15 amino acids. In DNA form, the CDR3 reads TGTGCCAGCAGTTACGATGCGGGGGGAACAGATACGCAGTATTTT. It specifies CASSYDAGGTDTQYF.

The rearrangement joins TRBV6-2 or TRBV6-3 to TRBJ2-7; 9 nucleotides agree with TRBD2. This CDR3 has 18 residues. Germline CDR1 and CDR2: MNHEY and SVGEGT. V dropped 4 bases and J dropped 0; count of bases not matched to a gene: 13. CDR3 bases: TGTGCCAGCAGTTTTTCCCCCAGAGCGGGGGGTATCTCCTACGAGCAGTACTTC. It yields the protein CASSFSPRAGGISYEQYF.

This clonotype has more than one count but fewer than ten. V gene TRBV12-3 or TRBV12-4 combines with J gene TRBJ2-5, with D maybe TRBD2 (5 bases). The CDR3 loop spans 12 amino acids. Trimming left V 3 bases short and J 7 bases short, with 9 bases between. The CDR3 coding sequence is TGTGCCAGCAGTTTCGGGGTGGGGACCCAGTACTTC. Its protein product is CASSFGVGTQYF.

The genes are TRBV4-2 and TRBJ1-2; D might be TRBD1 (5 bases). V lost 4 bases, J lost 4 bases, and 19 bases lay in between. From germline, CDR1 is LGHNA and CDR2 YNFKEQ. The CDR3 sequence is 16 residues long. The CDR3 is CASSPIPGRQTYGYTF. CDR3 nucleotide sequence: TGTGCCAGCAGCCCTATACCGGGACGACAAACCTATGGCTACACCTTC.

This clonotype was seen more than once but under ten times. The chain uses TRBV5-1 and TRBJ1-2; D ambiguous. The CDR3 runs to 15 residues. Germline V gene sequence: CDR1 SGHRS, CDR2 YFSETQ. Trimming shortened V by 0 bases and J by 4 bases, and 13 bases separated the two germline ends. The CDR3 bases are TGCGCCAGCAGCTTGGACGGTGCCCTCGGCTATGGCTACACCTTC. Its translation: CASSLDGALGYGYTF.

This clonotype was detected only a few times. CDR3 sequence reads: CASSHSGWFKETQYF. The CDR3 nucleotides read TGTGCCAGCAGCCACTCCGGGTGGTTTAAGGAGACCCAGTACTTC. The chain uses TRBV9 and TRBJ2-5; D is unclear. V lost 4 bases and J 5 bases, leaving 18 bases between the germline ends. Germline lookup yields CDR1 SGDLS and CDR2 YYNGEE. The length of the CDR3 is 15 residues.

The V call is TRBV7-9, the J call TRBJ2-3, with a possible D match to TRBD2 (5 bases). V was shortened by 3 bases and J by 0 bases, with 16 bases between the two germline ends. The CDR3 totals 17 residues. The V gene's germline CDR1 is SEHNR and CDR2 FQNEAQ (reference sequence). CDR3 sequence reads: CASSLLKDFPSTDTQYF. The DNA for the CDR3 is TGTGCCAGCAGCTTGCTCAAGGACTTCCCTAGCACAGATACGCAGTATTTT.

This clonotype has just a few counts. The chain recombines TRBV19 with TRBJ1-1; D remains ambiguous. V shed 6 bases and J shed 0 bases, with 11 bases lying between them. There are 14 residues in the CDR3. Germline assignment: CDR1 LNHDA and CDR2 SQIVND (reference sequence). DNA of the CDR3: TGTGCCAGTAGGTGGACCGACATGAACACTGAAGCTTTCTTT. Amino acids: CASRWTDMNTEAFF.

This clonotype turned up a few times. The rearrangement joins TRBV7-8 to TRBJ1-1, with D perhaps matching TRBD1 (5 bases). Trimming took off 3 bases at V and 2 bases at J, with 16 bases between the two ends. In germline, CDR1 is SGHVS, CDR2 FQNEAQ. The CDR3 consists of 16 residues. Written as DNA, the CDR3 is TGTGCCAGCAGCTTCTCCACTCTGACAGTTAACACTGAAGCTTTCTTT. This encodes CASSFSTLTVNTEAFF. The full variable domain, completed using reference TRBV7-8 and TRBJ1-1, is GAGVSQSPRYKVAKRGQDVALRCDPISGHVSLFWYQQALGQGPEFLTYFQNEAQLDKSGLPSDRFFAERPEGSVSTLKIQRTQQEDSAVYLCASSFSTLTVNTEAFFGQGTRLTVV.

The J gene is TRBJ2-7, the V gene TRBV6-5; D is perhaps TRBD1 (5 bases). The CDR3 contains 14 residues. V shed 5 bases and J shed 2 bases, with 13 bases lying between them. Germline V gives CDR1 MNHEY, CDR2 SVGAGI. The CDR3 here is CASSPITGTYEQYF. CDR3 coding DNA: TGTGCCAGCAGTCCTATTACAGGAACCTACGAGCAGTACTTC.

This chain's CDR3 is CASIQREVEQPQHF. The CDR3 nucleotides are TGTGCCAGCATACAGAGGGAAGTAGAGCAGCCCCAGCATTTT. This sequence joins TRBV28 and TRBJ1-5; no reliable D call. The V end was cut by 7 bases, the J end by 7 bases, with 17 bases between. This CDR3 region has 14 residues. Germline values: CDR1 MDHEN, CDR2 SYDVKM. The complete variable domain, with remaining parts taken from reference TRBV28 and TRBJ1-5, reads DVKVTQSSRYLVKRTGEKVFLECVQDMDHENMFWYRQDPGLGLRLIYFSYDVKMKEKGDIPEGYSVSREKKERFSLILESASTNQTSMYLCASIQREVEQPQHFGDGTRLSIL.

This clonotype was counted a few times. V and J are TRBV28 and TRBJ2-7, with 7 bases fitting TRBD1. V shed 4 bases, J shed 4 bases, and the junction held 10 bases outside the gene matches. Germline values: CDR1 MDHEN, CDR2 SYDVKM. This CDR3 is 15 amino acids long. CDR3 loop: CASSSTGEGLYEQYF. The CDR3 bases are TGTGCCAGCAGTTCTACAGGGGAAGGACTTTACGAGCAGTACTTC.

This clonotype showed up just a few times. The chain has TRBV7-9 and TRBJ2-5; a weak D match, TRBD2 (6 bases). There are 14 residues in the CDR3. The germline V gene encodes CDR1 SEHNR and CDR2 FQNEAQ (reference sequence). V shed 8 bases and J shed 2 bases, with 15 bases lying between them. The DNA of the CDR3 is TGTGCCAGCGGCCCCGGTGGACTACAAGAGACCCAGTACTTC. It encodes CASGPGGLQETQYF.

This clonotype has just a few counts. The rearrangement uses TRBV6-1 and TRBJ1-5, with 7 bases aligning to TRBD1. Germline V gene data show CDR1 as MNHNS and CDR2 as SASEGT. The CDR3 runs to 15 residues. V gave up 5 bases and J gave up 2 bases; unmatched junction bases: 6. DNA for the CDR3: TGTGCCAGCAGTCCCGGGACAGTGGGCAATCAGCCCCAGCATTTT. It encodes CASSPGTVGNQPQHF.

There are a few counts of this clonotype. V is TRBV29-1 and J is TRBJ2-1; 12 bases are shared with TRBD2. The CDR3 totals 16 residues. J lost 6 bases, V lost 4 bases, and 10 bases had no gene match. Germline V gene sequence: CDR1 SQVTM, CDR2 ANQGSEA. Here the CDR3 reads CSVVGRLAGASNEQFF. Written as DNA, the CDR3 is TGCAGCGTTGTAGGTAGACTAGCGGGGGCCTCCAATGAGCAGTTCTTC.

The chain has TRBV4-3 and TRBJ2-5, with a possible D match to TRBD2 (5 bases). The germline V gene has CDR1 LGHNA and CDR2 YSLEER. V was shortened by 0 bases and J by 4 bases, with 15 bases between the two germline ends. The CDR3 spans 16 residues. This CDR3 is CASSQDYGIALETQYF. In DNA form, the CDR3 reads TGCGCCAGCAGCCAAGATTACGGGATCGCGTTAGAGACCCAGTACTTC.

This clonotype was detected only a few times. The V and J genes are TRBV12-3 or TRBV12-4 and TRBJ1-1; D possibly corresponds to TRBD1 (5 bases). This CDR3 has 14 amino acids. Trimming stripped 7 bases from V and 0 bases from J, with 12 bases between. The CDR3 protein is CASTPTALNTEAFF. The CDR3 DNA reads TGTGCCAGCACCCCGACAGCCCTGAACACTGAAGCTTTCTTT.

With respect to this clonotype: Its ends do not fully match the called genes, so a read error is possible. V is TRBV5-1 and J is TRBJ2-1, with D unclear. The CDR3 extends over 13 amino acids. CDR1 and CDR2 from the germline V gene are SGHRS and YFSETQ. CDR3 amino acids: CASSPRTYNEQLF. As DNA, the CDR3 is TGCGCCAGCAGCCCCAGGACGTACAATGAGCAGTTATTC. Looking up the rest from reference TRBV5-1 and TRBJ2-1 gives the full variable domain: KAGVTQTPRYLIKTRGQQVTLSCSPISGHRSVSWYQQTPGQGLQFLFEYFSETQRNKGNFPGRFSGRQFSNSRSEMNVSTLELGDSALYLCASSPRTYNEQLFGPGTRLTVL.

The chain employs TRBV12-5 and TRBJ2-1; a possible D gene is TRBD2 (5 bases). Trimming took off 1 base at V and 0 bases at J, with 7 bases between the two ends. The germline V gene encodes CDR1 LGHNT and CDR2 FRNRAP. This CDR3 spans 15 amino acids. In DNA, the CDR3 is TGTGCTAGTGGTTTGGACGGAGGCTCCTACAATGAGCAGTTCTTC. This codes for CASGLDGGSYNEQFF.

This clonotype was seen many times. V usage is TRBV5-1 and J usage is TRBJ2-7; 8 bases match TRBD2. In germline, CDR1 is SGHRS, CDR2 YFSETQ. This CDR3 has 14 amino acids. Trimming removed 5 bases from V and 1 base from J; junction bases left unmatched: 5. CDR3 DNA sequence: TGCGCCAGCAGTTTACTAGCGGCTTCCTACGAGCAGTACTTC. This gives the protein CASSLLAASYEQYF.

The chain carries TRBV28 and TRBJ2-5; 10 nucleotides agree with TRBD1. Trimming took 5 bases from V and 2 from J; bases not matched to a gene: 8. Germline-derived CDR1 and CDR2 are MDHEN and SYDVKM. This CDR3 contains 16 residues. CDR3 loop: CASSRDRGNLQETQYF. CDR3 nucleotides: TGTGCCAGCAGTCGGGACAGGGGAAACCTACAAGAGACCCAGTACTTC.

This clonotype has only a few counts. This chain uses TRBV24-1 with TRBJ2-1; tentatively, D is TRBD2 (6 bases). The ends were cut back, 4 bases at V and 0 bases at J, with 15 bases in the middle. Germline V gives CDR1 KGHDR, CDR2 SFDVKD. CDR3 length: 17 residues. CDR3 in DNA: TGTGCCACCAGTGACCCGGCCGGGAGAGTCTCCTACAATGAGCAGTTCTTC. Translation gives CATSDPAGRVSYNEQFF.

A few counts support this clonotype. The rearrangement joins TRBV5-1 to TRBJ2-3; D unclear. With 0 bases removed from V and 4 bases from J, the gap between germline ends came to 9 bases. This CDR3 spans 14 amino acids. Germline CDR1 and CDR2: SGHRS and YFSETQ. CDR3 region: CASSLAMGADTQYF. The CDR3 DNA follows: TGCGCCAGCAGCTTGGCTATGGGCGCAGATACGCAGTATTTT.

This clonotype was detected only a few times. The rearrangement uses TRBV9 and TRBJ2-1; tentative D call: TRBD2 (7 bases). This CDR3 is 15 amino acids long. Germline values: CDR1 SGDLS, CDR2 YYNGEE. With 0 bases removed from V and 4 bases from J, the gap between germline ends came to 11 bases. The CDR3 nucleotides read TGTGCCAGCAGCGTAGGCGGGGGCGAATACAATGAGCAGTTCTTC. The encoded protein is CASSVGGGEYNEQFF. Combining the CDR3 with reference TRBV9 and TRBJ2-1 gives the whole variable domain DSGVTQTPKHLITATGQRVTLRCSPRSGDLSVYWYQQSLDQGLQFLIQYYNGEERAKGNILERFSAQQFPDLHSELNLSSLELGDSALYFCASSVGGGEYNEQFFGPGTRLTVL.

There are a few counts of this clonotype. The rearrangement uses TRBV7-7 and TRBJ2-3; the D is unclear. The germline V gene encodes CDR1 SSHAT and CDR2 FNYEAQ (reference sequence). V was pared by 2 bases and J by 1 base, with 10 bases between. The CDR3 covers 15 residues. The CDR3 protein is CASSLSTHGTDTQYF. In nucleotides, the CDR3 is TGTGCCAGCAGCTTAAGTACCCATGGCACAGATACGCAGTATTTT.

This clonotype turned up a few times. The genes are TRBV14 and TRBJ2-5; 13 nucleotides agree with TRBD2. CDR1 SGHDN and CDR2 FVKESK come from the germline V gene. The V gene end was trimmed by 5 bases and the J gene end by 2 bases; junction bases not matched to a gene: 2. CDR3 size: 15 residues. The CDR3 DNA follows: TGTGCCAGCAGCGAGGGACTAGCGGGACAAGAGACCCAGTACTTC. It translates to CASSEGLAGQETQYF.

The rearrangement joins TRBV7-2 to TRBJ1-1; D ambiguous. CDR1 SGHTA and CDR2 FQGNSA come from the germline V gene. V was shortened by 5 bases and J by 6 bases, with 19 bases between the two germline ends. The CDR3 is 15 amino acids. For the CDR3, the DNA is TGTGCCAGCAGCCACACCGGCAGCCGAGTCGCTGAAGCTTTCTTT. Its translation: CASSHTGSRVAEAFF.

Here the CDR3 reads CASSLVRAGELFF. For the CDR3, the DNA is TGTGCCAGCAGCTTAGTCCGGGCCGGGGAGCTGTTTTTT. The V call is TRBV6-5, the J call TRBJ2-2; D gene uncertain. CDR1 and CDR2 (germline): MNHEY, SVGAGI. The CDR3 runs 13 residues. Trimming removed 6 bases from V and 6 bases from J, with 11 bases in between.